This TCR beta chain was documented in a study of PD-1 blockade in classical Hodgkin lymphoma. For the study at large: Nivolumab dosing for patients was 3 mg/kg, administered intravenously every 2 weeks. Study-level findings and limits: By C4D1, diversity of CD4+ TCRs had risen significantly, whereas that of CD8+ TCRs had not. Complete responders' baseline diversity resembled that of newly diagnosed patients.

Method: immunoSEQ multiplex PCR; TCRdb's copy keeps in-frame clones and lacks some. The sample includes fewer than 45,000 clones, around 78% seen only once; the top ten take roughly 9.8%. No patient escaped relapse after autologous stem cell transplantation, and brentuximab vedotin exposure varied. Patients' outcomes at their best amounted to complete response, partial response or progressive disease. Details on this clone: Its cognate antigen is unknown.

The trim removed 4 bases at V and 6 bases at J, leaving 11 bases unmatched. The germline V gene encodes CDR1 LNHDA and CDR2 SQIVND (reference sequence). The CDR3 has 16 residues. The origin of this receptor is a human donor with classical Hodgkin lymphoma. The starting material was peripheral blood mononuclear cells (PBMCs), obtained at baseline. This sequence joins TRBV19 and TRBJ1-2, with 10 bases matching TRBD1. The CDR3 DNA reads TGTGCCAGTAGTACTTACCCAGGACAGGGGGGAAATGGCTACACCTTC. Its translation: CASSTYPGQGGNGYTF.